Below are 16 T cell receptor beta chains sequenced from a single sample in a study of blood T cells in healthy people across ages. Primers used in a second PCR of roughly 7 to 12 cycles were a sample-barcoded 5' primer and a J-beta primer mix. TCRdb itself ran the 5' RACE reads through MiXCR, one entry per CDR3 protein. The data contain roughly 500,000 distinct CDR3 sequences, about 25% of them singletons. Separately, the same data were catalogued under a study of T cells of mothers and their children.

Sample: blood. All receptors derive from a boy aged 5-17 years in good health.

This clonotype has only a few counts. The chain is built from TRBV7-2 and TRBJ2-2; no clear D. CDR3 length equals 15 residues. The germline V gene encodes CDR1 SGHTA and CDR2 FQGNSA. The V end lost 4 bases, the J end lost 0 bases, and 9 bases lay between the germline ends. The CDR3, as DNA: TGTGCCAGCAGCTCCATCCCCGCGAACACCGGGGAGCTGTTTTTT. Its translation: CASSSIPANTGELFF.

This rearrangement joins TRBV25-1 to TRBJ2-3; D tentatively fits TRBD1 or TRBD2 (5 bases each). The germline V gene encodes CDR1 MGHDK and CDR2 SYGVNS. Trimming took off 4 bases at V and 4 bases at J, with 21 bases between the two ends. The CDR3 has 17 residues. The CDR3 spells CASSGLRGSHRPDTQYF. The CDR3 DNA sequence: TGTGCCAGCAGTGGTTTGAGGGGATCACATCGTCCAGATACGCAGTATTTT.

This clonotype appeared a few times. V and J are TRBV7-2 and TRBJ2-5; 7 nucleotides align to TRBD2. Germline V CDR1 and CDR2: SGHTA, FQGNSA. The CDR3 has 13 residues. Trimming at V came to 5 bases and at J to 4 bases, leaving 4 bases not matched to a gene. The CDR3 reads CASSGGVRETQYF. The CDR3, as DNA: TGTGCCAGCAGCGGGGGGGTTCGAGAGACCCAGTACTTC.

The table lists this clonotype with many counts. The V call is TRBV28, the J call TRBJ2-7, with D perhaps TRBD2 (5 bases). Germline V gives CDR1 MDHEN, CDR2 SYDVKM. Trimming took off 5 bases at V and 1 base at J, with 12 bases between the two ends. The length of the CDR3 is 14 residues. Written as DNA, the CDR3 is TGTGCCAGCAGTCCGTCGACGGGGTCCTACGAGCAGTACTTC. Encoded protein: CASSPSTGSYEQYF.

This clonotype is a singleton in its sample. The rearrangement joins TRBV5-1 to TRBJ2-7; D possibly corresponds to TRBD2 (6 bases). V lost 1 base and J 2 bases, leaving 28 bases between the germline ends. The V gene's germline CDR1 is SGHRS and CDR2 YFSETQ. The CDR3 covers 20 residues. The CDR3 DNA follows: TGCGCCAGCAGCTTGTTGCTGCACCTCCGGGACGGGACTGCAACCTACGAGCAGTACTTC. It specifies CASSLLLHLRDGTATYEQYF.

The genes are TRBV29-1 and TRBJ2-7; 7 positions agree with TRBD1. The CDR3 extends over 11 amino acids. Germline loops: CDR1 SQVTM, CDR2 ANQGSEA. The junction had 5 bases not matched to a gene; V was cut back by 3 bases and J by 9 bases. The CDR3 region has the DNA TGCAGCGTTGAGAGGTGGGACAGGCAGTACTTC. Amino acids: CSVERWDRQYF.

V gene TRBV19 combines with J gene TRBJ2-7, with D perhaps matching TRBD2 (6 bases). Trimming removed 5 bases at V and 1 base at J, with 15 bases between. From germline, CDR1 is LNHDA and CDR2 SQIVND (reference sequence). The CDR3 spans 15 residues. The chain's CDR3 is CASSRGGMGSYEQYF. The CDR3 DNA sequence: TGTGCCAGTAGTCGCGGCGGGATGGGATCCTACGAGCAGTACTTC.

This clonotype was picked up a small number of times. V and J are TRBV25-1 and TRBJ1-1; D unclear. There are 13 residues in the CDR3. Germline assignment: CDR1 MGHDK and CDR2 SYGVNS. Trimming left V 4 bases short and J 1 base short, with 7 bases between. The CDR3 protein is CASSGAANTEAFF. For the CDR3, the DNA is TGTGCCAGCAGTGGTGCAGCGAACACTGAAGCTTTCTTT.

The chain couples TRBV12-5 to TRBJ2-3, with D tentatively TRBD2 (6 bases). Trimming cost V 2 bases and J 4 bases, with 19 bases left between them. Germline-derived CDR1 and CDR2 are LGHNT and FRNRAP. This CDR3 is built from 17 residues. The DNA of the CDR3 is TGTGCTAGTGGTTTGCCTCTGGAGGGGAGGAGGGCAGATACGCAGTATTTT. Its translation: CASGLPLEGRRADTQYF.

CDR3 in DNA: TGTGCCAGCAGCTTATTCGGACAGGGTCTTTACAATGAGCAGTTCTTC. Protein: CASSLFGQGLYNEQFF. V and J are TRBV5-8 and TRBJ2-1; TRBD1 agrees at 8 bases. V shed 2 bases and J 4 bases; nucleotides not matched to a gene: 8. The germline gives CDR1 SGHTS, CDR2 YDEGEE. The CDR3 has 16 residues.

The genes are TRBV2 and TRBJ2-2; 8 positions agree with TRBD1. V shed 3 bases and J 5 bases; nucleotides not matched to a gene: 5. The CDR3 is made up of 15 amino acids. CDR1 and CDR2 from the germline V gene are SNHLY and FYNNEI. The CDR3 DNA is TGTGCCAGCAGTGACCAGGGGGCGCGTACCGGGGAGCTGTTTTTT. Translation: CASSDQGARTGELFF.

This clonotype was picked up a small number of times. The chain is built from TRBV12-3 or TRBV12-4 and TRBJ1-2; TRBD1 is a possible D gene (6 bases). The germline V and J ends were trimmed by 1 base and 0 bases, with 12 bases remaining between them. CDR3 size: 16 residues. The CDR3 loop is CASSLDRAVANYGYTF. In nucleotides, the CDR3 is TGTGCCAGCAGTTTAGACAGGGCGGTAGCTAACTATGGCTACACCTTC.

This clonotype was seen a handful of times. The chain is built from TRBV24-1 and TRBJ2-2; D is undetermined. V lost 4 bases to trimming and J lost 8 bases, with 7 bases between them. Germline loops: CDR1 KGHDR, CDR2 SFDVKD. The CDR3 spans 12 residues. CDR3 loop: CATSEVPGELFF. In DNA, the CDR3 is TGTGCCACCAGTGAAGTCCCGGGGGAGCTGTTTTTT.

The CDR3 reads CACGQGLEKLFF. The CDR3 nucleotides are TGTGCCTGCGGCCAGGGGCTTGAAAAACTGTTTTTT. This sequence joins TRBV28 and TRBJ1-4; TRBD1 might be the D (6 bases). V was shortened by 11 bases and J by 7 bases, with 14 bases between the two germline ends. CDR1 and CDR2 from the germline V gene are MDHEN and SYDVKM. The CDR3 consists of 12 residues.

This clonotype was seen a few times. The chain carries TRBV6-2 or TRBV6-3 and TRBJ1-5, with D uncertain. Germline V gives CDR1 MNHEY, CDR2 SVGEGT. V was clipped by 8 bases and J by 3 bases, with 11 bases between them. The CDR3 sequence is 13 residues long. CDR3: CASLGLPNQPQHF. DNA of the CDR3: TGTGCCAGCCTCGGACTCCCCAATCAGCCCCAGCATTTT.

The chain recombines TRBV10-3 with TRBJ1-2; TRBD1 might be the D (6 bases). Trimming shortened V by 0 bases and J by 3 bases, and 11 bases separated the two germline ends. The CDR3 sequence is 15 residues long. CDR1 ENHRY and CDR2 SYGVKD come from the germline V gene. The CDR3 region is CAISESNRDYYGYTF. For the CDR3, the DNA is TGTGCCATCAGTGAGTCGAACAGGGACTACTATGGCTACACCTTC.